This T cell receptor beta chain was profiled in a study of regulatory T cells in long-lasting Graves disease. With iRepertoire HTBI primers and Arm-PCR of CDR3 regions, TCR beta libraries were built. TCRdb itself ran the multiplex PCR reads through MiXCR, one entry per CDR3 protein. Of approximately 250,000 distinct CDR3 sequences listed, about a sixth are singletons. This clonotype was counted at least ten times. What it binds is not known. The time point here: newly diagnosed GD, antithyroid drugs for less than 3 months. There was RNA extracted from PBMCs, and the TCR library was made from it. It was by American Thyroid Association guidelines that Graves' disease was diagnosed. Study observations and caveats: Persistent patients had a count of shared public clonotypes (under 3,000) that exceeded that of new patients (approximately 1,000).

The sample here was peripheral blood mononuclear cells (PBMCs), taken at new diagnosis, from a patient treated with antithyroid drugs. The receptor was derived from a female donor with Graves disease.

The CDR3 DNA reads as TGTGCCAGCAGTGAGCGGCAGGTCTACTACGAGCAGTACTTC. Protein: CASSERQVYYEQYF. The gene calls are TRBV6-1 and TRBJ2-7; D uncertain. CDR1 and CDR2 from the germline V gene are MNHNS and SASEGT. Trimming left V 3 bases short and J 3 bases short, with 12 bases between. There are 14 residues in the CDR3.